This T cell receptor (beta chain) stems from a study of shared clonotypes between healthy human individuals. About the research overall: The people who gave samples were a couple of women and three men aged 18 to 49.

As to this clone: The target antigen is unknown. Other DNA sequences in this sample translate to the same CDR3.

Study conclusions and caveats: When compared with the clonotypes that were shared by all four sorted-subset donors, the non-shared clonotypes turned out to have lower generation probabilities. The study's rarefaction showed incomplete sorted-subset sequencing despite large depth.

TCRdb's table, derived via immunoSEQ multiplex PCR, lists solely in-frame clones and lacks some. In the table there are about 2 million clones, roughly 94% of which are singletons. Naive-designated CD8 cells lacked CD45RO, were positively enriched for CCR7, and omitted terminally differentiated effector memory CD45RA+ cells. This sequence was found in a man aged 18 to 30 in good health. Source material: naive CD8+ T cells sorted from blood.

The CDR3 DNA sequence: TGTGCCAGCAGTGAGCGGAGCCCCTACGAGCAGTACTTC. Translated: CASSERSPYEQYF. This chain links TRBV6-1 with TRBJ2-7; D gene unclear. Trimming removed 3 bases at V and 2 bases at J, with 8 bases between. Germline assignment: CDR1 MNHNS and CDR2 SASEGT. The CDR3 runs to 13 residues.